A selection of T cell receptor beta chains follows, all from one sample in a study of shared clonotypes between healthy human individuals. Profiled with immunoSEQ multiplex PCR; TCRdb holds only in-frame clones, not every one. The table has fewer than 1 million clones, 95% to 97% seen once; the top ten hold less than 0.25%. The sequenced material came from naive CD8+ T cells sorted from blood. The receptors were sampled from a man aged 30-40 years in good health. Each CDR3 is given with its conserved first and last residue. Fields, in order: CDR3 protein, CDR3 DNA, V gene, D gene, clone size, J gene. D genes are given only for firm matches. Clone size appears in some rows only: once, few, many, or a class for an expanded clone.

CDR3aa: CSVDRGQGEAFF; CDR3nt: TGCAGCGTCGACAGGGGGCAGGGTGAAGCTTTCTTT; v_gene: TRBV29-1; d_gene: TRBD1; abundance: .; j_gene: TRBJ1-1
CDR3aa: CASSSGTGGGNYGYTF; CDR3nt: TGTGCCAGCAGTTCCGGGACAGGGGGCGGGAACTATGGCTACACCTTC; v_gene: TRBV27; d_gene: TRBD1; abundance: .; j_gene: TRBJ1-2
CDR3aa: CASSPGLGYEQYF; CDR3nt: TGTGCCAGCAGTCCGGGACTTGGCTACGAGCAGTACTTC; v_gene: TRBV27; d_gene: .; abundance: .; j_gene: TRBJ2-7
CDR3aa: CASSFEAASTDTQYF; CDR3nt: TGCGCCAGCAGCTTTGAAGCGGCTAGCACAGATACGCAGTATTTT; v_gene: TRBV5-1; d_gene: .; abundance: .; j_gene: TRBJ2-3
CDR3aa: CAWSHGLAGPYEQYF; CDR3nt: TGTGCCTGGAGCCACGGGCTAGCGGGACCCTACGAGCAGTACTTC; v_gene: TRBV30; d_gene: TRBD2; abundance: .; j_gene: TRBJ2-7
CDR3aa: CASSALEGETQYF; CDR3nt: TGTGCCAGCAGCGCCTTGGAGGGAGAGACCCAGTACTTC; v_gene: TRBV14; d_gene: .; abundance: .; j_gene: TRBJ2-5
CDR3aa: CATSRDRRSYNEQFF; CDR3nt: TGTGCCACCAGCAGAGATCGACGGTCCTACAATGAGCAATTCTTC; v_gene: TRBV15; d_gene: .; abundance: .; j_gene: TRBJ2-1
CDR3aa: CSVVRGSEQFF; CDR3nt: TGCAGCGTTGTCAGGGGAAGTGAGCAGTTCTTC; v_gene: TRBV29-1; d_gene: .; abundance: .; j_gene: TRBJ2-1
CDR3aa: CASSFGGSYEQYF; CDR3nt: TGTGCCAGCAGTTTCGGGGGCTCCTACGAGCAGTACTTC; v_gene: TRBV25-1; d_gene: .; abundance: once; j_gene: TRBJ2-7
CDR3aa: CASRGGHPMNTEAFF; CDR3nt: TGTGCCAGCCGGGGGGGGCACCCCATGAACACTGAAGCTTTCTTT; v_gene: TRBV6-5; d_gene: .; abundance: .; j_gene: TRBJ1-1
CDR3aa: CASSLLEGLTDTQYF; CDR3nt: TGTGCCAGCAGCTTGCTGGAGGGACTCACAGATACGCAGTATTTT; v_gene: TRBV5-6; d_gene: .; abundance: .; j_gene: TRBJ2-3
CDR3aa: CASSGRDSAYEQYF; CDR3nt: TGTGCCAGCAGCGGCCGGGACAGCGCCTACGAGCAGTACTTC; v_gene: TRBV11-2; d_gene: TRBD1; abundance: .; j_gene: TRBJ2-7
CDR3aa: CASSQEGTRPPTDTQYF; CDR3nt: TGCGCCAGCAGCCAAGAAGGGACCCGACCACCAACAGATACGCAGTATTTT; v_gene: TRBV4-1; d_gene: .; abundance: .; j_gene: TRBJ2-3
CDR3aa: CASSLQLRDEQYF; CDR3nt: TGTGCCAGCAGCCTACAGTTGAGGGACGAGCAGTACTTC; v_gene: TRBV7-9; d_gene: .; abundance: .; j_gene: TRBJ2-7
CDR3aa: CASSRLRGSSYNEQFF; CDR3nt: TGTGCCAGCAGTCGGCTGAGGGGGTCCTCCTACAATGAGCAGTTCTTC; v_gene: TRBV27; d_gene: .; abundance: once; j_gene: TRBJ2-1
CDR3aa: CASSLDTAQETQYF; CDR3nt: TGTGCCAGCAGCTTAGACACTGCGCAAGAGACCCAGTACTTC; v_gene: TRBV7-9; d_gene: .; abundance: .; j_gene: TRBJ2-5
CDR3aa: CATTGQGDHQPQHF; CDR3nt: TGTGCCACTACGGGACAGGGGGACCATCAGCCCCAGCATTTT; v_gene: TRBV6-6; d_gene: TRBD1; abundance: .; j_gene: TRBJ1-5
CDR3aa: CASSSTGTAYEQYF; CDR3nt: TGTGCCAGCAGTTCAACCGGGACAGCCTACGAGCAGTACTTC; v_gene: TRBV28; d_gene: TRBD1; abundance: .; j_gene: TRBJ2-7
CDR3aa: CASSTPVQPQHF; CDR3nt: TGTGCCAGCAGCACTCCCGTGCAGCCCCAGCATTTT; v_gene: TRBV5-8; d_gene: .; abundance: .; j_gene: TRBJ1-5
CDR3aa: CASSHPDSSYEQYF; CDR3nt: TGTGCCAGCAGCCACCCGGACAGCTCCTACGAGCAGTACTTC; v_gene: TRBV5-6; d_gene: .; abundance: .; j_gene: TRBJ2-7
CDR3aa: CSAGLTSEITDTQYF; CDR3nt: TGCAGCGCTGGATTGACTAGCGAGATTACAGATACGCAGTATTTT; v_gene: TRBV29-1; d_gene: TRBD2; abundance: .; j_gene: TRBJ2-3
CDR3aa: CASSQVDLAEQYF; CDR3nt: TGCGCCAGCAGCCAAGTTGACTTGGCCGAGCAGTACTTC; v_gene: TRBV4-1; d_gene: .; abundance: .; j_gene: TRBJ2-7
CDR3aa: CASSPEVRGTPEKLFF; CDR3nt: TGTGCCAGCAGCCCCGAAGTACGGGGAACTCCTGAAAAACTGTTTTTT; v_gene: TRBV14; d_gene: .; abundance: .; j_gene: TRBJ1-4
CDR3aa: CSVVDRLYEQYF; CDR3nt: TGCAGCGTAGTAGACAGGCTCTACGAGCAGTACTTC; v_gene: TRBV29-1; d_gene: .; abundance: .; j_gene: TRBJ2-7
CDR3aa: CASTSRDRVHEQYF; CDR3nt: TGTGCCAGCACGTCCCGGGACAGGGTCCACGAGCAGTACTTC; v_gene: TRBV27; d_gene: TRBD1; abundance: once; j_gene: TRBJ2-7
CDR3aa: CASRAGGYNEQFF; CDR3nt: TGTGCCAGTAGAGCCGGGGGGTACAATGAGCAGTTCTTC; v_gene: TRBV7-9; d_gene: TRBD2; abundance: .; j_gene: TRBJ2-1
CDR3aa: CASSAAGGYNEQFF; CDR3nt: TGTGCCAGTAGTGCTGCGGGGGGTTACAATGAGCAGTTCTTC; v_gene: TRBV19; d_gene: TRBD2; abundance: .; j_gene: TRBJ2-1
CDR3aa: CASSPRTALHHNEQFF; CDR3nt: TGTGCCAGCAGCCCTCGGACTGCACTACATCACAATGAGCAGTTCTTC; v_gene: TRBV7-9; d_gene: .; abundance: .; j_gene: TRBJ2-1
CDR3aa: CASSPQLTSGYEQYF; CDR3nt: TGTGCCAGCAGCCCGCAGCTGACTAGCGGCTACGAGCAGTACTTC; v_gene: TRBV11-2; d_gene: TRBD2; abundance: .; j_gene: TRBJ2-7
CDR3aa: CASSWEKGVRNEQYF; CDR3nt: TGTGCCAGCAGTTGGGAAAAGGGAGTTAGGAACGAGCAGTACTTC; v_gene: TRBV6-6; d_gene: .; abundance: .; j_gene: TRBJ2-7
CDR3aa: CASSQGAWDNEQFF; CDR3nt: TGCGCCAGCAGTCAGGGGGCTTGGGACAATGAGCAGTTCTTC; v_gene: TRBV10-1; d_gene: TRBD1; abundance: .; j_gene: TRBJ2-1